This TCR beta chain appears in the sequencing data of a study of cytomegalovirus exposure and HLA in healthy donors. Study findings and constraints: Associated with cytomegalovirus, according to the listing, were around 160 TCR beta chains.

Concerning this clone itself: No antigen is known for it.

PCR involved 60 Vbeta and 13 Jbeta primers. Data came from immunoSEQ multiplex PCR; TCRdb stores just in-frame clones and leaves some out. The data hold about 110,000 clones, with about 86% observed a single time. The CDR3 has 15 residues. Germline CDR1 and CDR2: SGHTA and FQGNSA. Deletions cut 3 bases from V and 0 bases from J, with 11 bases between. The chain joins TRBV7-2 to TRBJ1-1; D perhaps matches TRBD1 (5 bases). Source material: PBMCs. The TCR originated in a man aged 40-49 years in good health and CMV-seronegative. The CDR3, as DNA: TGTGCCAGCAGCTTCAGGGCTCTACTGAACACTGAAGCTTTCTTT. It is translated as CASSFRALLNTEAFF.